Below, 13 T cell receptor beta chains from the same sample are listed, as sequenced in a study of blood T cell repertoires in COVID-19. The method was immunoSEQ multiplex PCR; TCRdb's version includes in-frame clones alone and lacks a portion of them. The profile covers a few hundred thousand clones, with 86% appearing a single time and around 4% taken by the ten largest. The specimen was PBMCs or T cells enriched from blood (not recorded which). These receptors came from a woman aged 25 to 39 who had been exposed to COVID-19.

The V gene is TRBV6-5, the J gene TRBJ1-1; D not resolved. The CDR3 has 14 amino acids. V gave up 6 bases and J gave up 3 bases, with 14 bases separating them. Per germline, CDR1 MNHEY and CDR2 SVGAGI. As DNA, the CDR3 is TGTGCCAGCAGAGGAGGCCAAACACACACTGAAGCTTTCTTT. This sequence encodes CASRGGQTHTEAFF.

A remark on this clone: Other DNA sequences in this sample translate to the same CDR3. The CDR3 here is CASSVLAGGTDTQYF. The CDR3 DNA reads as TGTGCCAGCAGCGTCCTAGCGGGGGGCACAGATACGCAGTATTTT. This sequence joins TRBV9 and TRBJ2-3, with TRBD2 identical over 10 bases. Germline V gene sequence: CDR1 SGDLS, CDR2 YYNGEE. The J segment lost 1 base and the V segment lost 2 bases, leaving 1 base of the junction unmatched. The CDR3 loop spans 15 amino acids.

The J gene is TRBJ1-4, the V gene TRBV28; D gene uncertain. Germline values: CDR1 MDHEN, CDR2 SYDVKM. V gave up 4 bases and J gave up 6 bases, with 15 bases separating them. This CDR3 has 15 amino acids. The CDR3 nucleotides read TGTGCCAGCAGTTCCCGGCCCGGGAGGGATGAAAAACTGTTTTTT. Encoded protein: CASSSRPGRDEKLFF.

The chain couples TRBV2 to TRBJ2-1; TRBD2 matches 12 bases. V lost 6 bases, J lost 4 bases, and 4 bases stayed unmatched. This CDR3 comprises 15 residues. CDR1 is SNHLY, CDR2 FYNNEI, per germline. The DNA of the CDR3 is TGTGCCAGCAGACCACTAGCGGGGGGATACAATGAGCAGTTCTTC. Residues: CASRPLAGGYNEQFF.

The V and J genes are TRBV5-1 and TRBJ1-2; 7 bases fit TRBD1. J was trimmed by 4 bases and V by 0 bases; bases with no gene match: 3. Germline-derived CDR1 and CDR2 are SGHRS and YFSETQ. The CDR3 is 14 residues long. The CDR3 sequence is CASSLGGQTYGYTF. The CDR3 DNA sequence: TGCGCCAGCAGCTTGGGGGGACAGACCTATGGCTACACCTTC.

This chain connects TRBV19 to TRBJ2-4; possibly TRBD2 for D (6 bases). V was trimmed by 3 bases and J by 1 base, leaving 10 bases between them. Germline V gene data show CDR1 as LNHDA and CDR2 as SQIVND (reference sequence). The CDR3 covers 15 residues. CDR3 DNA sequence: TGTGCCAGTAGTATTGGGGGGTTTGCCAAAAACATTCAGTACTTC. It yields the protein CASSIGGFAKNIQYF. Full variable domain (missing parts from reference TRBV19 and TRBJ2-4): DGGITQSPKYLFRKEGQNVTLSCEQNLNHDAMYWYRQDPGQGLRLIYYSQIVNDFQKGDIAEGYSVSREKKESFPLTVTSAQKNPTAFYLCASSIGGFAKNIQYFGAGTRLSVL.

V is TRBV18 and J is TRBJ2-3; D remains ambiguous. V lost 2 bases to trimming and J lost 0 bases, with 18 bases between them. The CDR3 has 18 residues. CDR1 is KGHSH, CDR2 LQKENI, per germline. In nucleotides, the CDR3 is TGTGCCAGCTCACCAAAGGAAGTTTTATCGACTAGCACAGATACGCAGTATTTT. Encoded protein: CASSPKEVLSTSTDTQYF.

This clone was counted a single time. The rearrangement links TRBV2 to TRBJ2-3; 11 bases line up with TRBD2. J was trimmed by 1 base and V by 10 bases; bases with no gene match: 4. CDR3 size: 14 residues. Germline assignment: CDR1 SNHLY and CDR2 FYNNEI. The CDR3 reads CAIKLAGGTDTQYF. CDR3 bases: TGTGCCATCAAACTAGCGGGGGGCACAGATACGCAGTATTTT.

The J gene is TRBJ2-3, the V gene TRBV10-3; 12 bases fit TRBD1. The V gene end was trimmed by 5 bases and the J gene end by 1 base; junction bases not matched to a gene: 13. The germline V gene encodes CDR1 ENHRY and CDR2 SYGVKD. CDR3 length equals 19 residues. This CDR3 is CAISSAGTGGFGGTDTQYF. In DNA form, the CDR3 reads TGTGCCATCAGTAGCGCCGGGACAGGGGGCTTCGGGGGCACAGATACGCAGTATTTT.

The chain is built from TRBV24-1 and TRBJ1-5; 10 nucleotides agree with TRBD1. This CDR3 contains 15 residues. After removal of 7 bases from V and 2 bases from J, the junction contained 4 bases not matched to a gene. Per germline, CDR1 KGHDR and CDR2 SFDVKD. The CDR3 reads CATRGTGEGNQPQHF. The CDR3 nucleotides read TGTGCCACCAGGGGGACAGGGGAAGGCAATCAGCCCCAGCATTTT.

V gene TRBV24-1 combines with J gene TRBJ2-2; 12 bases line up with TRBD2. V gave up 5 bases and J gave up 2 bases; unmatched junction bases: 5. The CDR3 is 17 residues long. In germline, CDR1 is KGHDR, CDR2 SFDVKD. The CDR3 region is CATSGGLAGLNTGELFF. The CDR3 DNA follows: TGTGCCACCAGTGGTGGACTAGCGGGGCTCAACACCGGGGAGCTGTTTTTT.

The CDR3 spells CASSPGVGYTF. CDR3 nucleotides: TGTGCCAGCAGCCCTGGAGTAGGCTACACCTTC. The chain uses TRBV11-2 and TRBJ1-2; D is unclear. Germline CDR1 is SGHAT and CDR2 is FQNNGV. Trimming shortened V by 5 bases and J by 8 bases, and 9 bases separated the two germline ends. This CDR3 contains 11 residues.

V and J are TRBV14 and TRBJ1-6; possible D gene TRBD1, 5 bases. Trimming removed 5 bases at V and 11 bases at J, with 13 bases between. CDR3 length equals 13 residues. Germline CDR1 and CDR2: SGHDN and FVKESK. CDR3 DNA sequence: TGTGCCAGCAGCATAAGGAGGGGAACACCCCTCCACTTT. It specifies CASSIRRGTPLHF.